Described below is a single TCR beta chain sequence and its context. The specificity of this receptor is unknown. Base qualities are not provided; no much larger clone lies one nucleotide away. Another Seattle source contributed samples from volunteer blood donors who had recovered from COVID-19. Collaborating institutions collected whole blood in K2EDTA tubes following their own protocols. For TCRbeta analysis, collaborators shipped samples as frozen whole blood, isolated PBMCs, or DNA extracted from either of those sample types. This sample is drawn from a study of blood T cell repertoires in COVID-19 (dated by TCRdb to about 2020). In the study overall: Samples covering the acute and convalescent phases of COVID-19 were provided by collaborators in the United States, Italy and Spain. The prospective study material was composed of cDNA or gDNA derived from T cells, B-cell-depleted T cells, or PBMCs. Subjects who had been exposed to COVID-19, were actively infected with it, or had recovered from it provided the deeply sampled blood TCRbeta repertoires that made up the dataset. A freely available public database, intended as a resource for researchers studying the immune response to SARS-CoV-2, is where the repertoires were released. Samples were obtained from the ongoing ImmuneRACE study (first 160 participants) and from some 1,300 subjects provided by 6 global collaborators. Nearly every sample came with metadata listing a de-identified subject ID, COVID-19 status, age in years and sex. Where HLA class I and class II types were available, the types were taken from metadata supplied by the sample provider, not from assay-based typing. Broader findings and caveats from the paper: The amount of clinical and demographic metadata varied by source and participant and was provided uncurated.

TCRbeta CDR3 regions were amplified from genomic DNA using the immunoSEQ Assay, a bias-controlled multiplex PCR. The paper's processing steps were these. Nucleated cell counts per sample were estimated from amplification of reference gene primers within the assay. Sequence reads were collapsed and filtered to measure the absolute abundance of every unique TCRbeta CDR3 rearrangement. For each sample, productive Simpson clonality was calculated as the square root of Simpson's diversity index over productive rearrangements. TCRdb limited this immuneACCESS table to in-frame rearrangements with V and J called. A share of clones is missing; checked studies link under half to unresolved V genes, and the rest is unexplained. V, J and clone size are those of that table, while D and trimming were read from the DNA. This sample lists under 300,000 clones; nearly 90% were detected once. Approximately 2% of the sample is in the top ten clones.

The specimen was peripheral blood. The TCR originated in a woman between 40 and 50 years old who had recovered from COVID-19.

The CDR3 corresponds to CASSSRPNRTERSTDTQYF. The DNA sequence is TGTGCCAGCAGCTCCCGCCCTAATAGGACAGAGCGAAGCACAGATACGCAGTATTTT. The chain employs TRBV11-2 and TRBJ2-3; the D segment could be TRBD1, given 6 matching bases. CDR3 length: 19 amino acids, cysteine to phenylalanine. The read is trimmed to its CDR3 DNA, 57 bases read in frame from base 1. CDR1 and CDR2, looked up from the germline V gene, are SGHAT and FQNNGV. A distance of 23 bases separates the germline ends of V and J, which lose 4 bases and 0 bases respectively.